The 17 T cell receptor beta chains below were found in one sample sequenced in a study of T cell responses to AZD1222 COVID-19 vaccine. The table came from immunoSEQ multiplex PCR; TCRdb's copy has only in-frame clones and leaves some out. The sample contains some 130,000 clones, about nine tenths of which appear only once. The source was peripheral blood, collected on day 0 of AZD1222 vaccination. Source of these receptors: an adult in good health.

This clone was picked up one time. J is TRBJ1-3 and V is TRBV3-1 (or the pseudogene TRBV3-2); weak D call: TRBD1 (5 bases). The length of the CDR3 is 16 residues. In germline, CDR1 is LGHDT, CDR2 YNNKEL (reference sequence). Deletions cut 4 bases from V and 3 bases from J, with 16 bases between. The CDR3 DNA is TGTGCCAGCAGCCCCCGGGGAGGGGTGAGTGGAAACACCATATATTTT. Translated: CASSPRGGVSGNTIYF.

This clone was seen a few times. V and J are TRBV24-1 and TRBJ2-1, with D maybe TRBD2 (6 bases). The V gene lost 3 bases and the J gene lost 3 bases, with 14 bases spanning the gap. CDR1 and CDR2 (germline): KGHDR, SFDVKD. This CDR3 has 16 residues. The CDR3 DNA reads as TGTGCCACCAGTGATAGTGCCAGGACTAACTACAATGAGCAGTTCTTC. Its protein is CATSDSARTNYNEQFF.

This clone appeared a single time. This chain uses TRBV28 with TRBJ2-1; the match to TRBD2 covers 7 bases. Trimming at V came to 8 bases and at J to 5 bases, leaving 12 bases not matched to a gene. The CDR3 length is 15 residues. CDR1 MDHEN and CDR2 SYDVKM come from the germline V gene. CDR3 in amino acids: CASRDIQRGDNEQFF. The CDR3 coding sequence is TGTGCCAGCCGAGACATCCAGCGGGGAGACAATGAGCAGTTCTTC.

The chain carries TRBV28 and TRBJ2-2; the match to TRBD1 covers 8 bases. CDR3 length: 15 residues. V was clipped by 5 bases and J by 3 bases; unmatched bases: 5. The germline V gene has CDR1 MDHEN and CDR2 SYDVKM. The CDR3 region is CASSTDRGDTGELFF. CDR3 DNA: TGTGCCAGCAGTACTGACAGGGGCGACACCGGGGAGCTGTTTTTT.

V is TRBV19 and J is TRBJ2-3; TRBD1 matches at 12 bases. Germline loops: CDR1 LNHDA, CDR2 SQIVND (reference sequence). V shed 4 bases, J shed 2 bases, and the junction held 7 bases outside the gene matches. This CDR3 contains 17 residues. CDR3 protein: CASSKGTGGDLTDTQYF. For the CDR3, the DNA is TGTGCCAGTAGTAAAGGGACAGGGGGCGACCTCACAGATACGCAGTATTTT.

The rearrangement links TRBV9 to TRBJ1-6, with 8 bases matching TRBD1. The CDR3 extends over 15 amino acids. The germline V gene has CDR1 SGDLS and CDR2 YYNGEE. V lost 1 base to trimming and J lost 8 bases; unmatched junction nucleotides: 5. DNA of the CDR3: TGTGCCAGCAGCGTACTAGACAGGGGTGATTCACCCCTCCACTTT. Translation: CASSVLDRGDSPLHF.

This sequence joins TRBV19 and TRBJ1-5; 8 positions match TRBD1. Germline CDR1 and CDR2: LNHDA and SQIVND (reference sequence). The CDR3 is made up of 16 amino acids. Trimming removed 9 bases from V and 7 bases from J; junction bases left unmatched: 17. The chain's CDR3 is CASRAAGGSRGQPQHF. The CDR3 nucleotides are TGTGCCAGCCGAGCGGCAGGGGGCAGTAGGGGACAGCCCCAGCATTTT.

This clone was counted between two and nine times. The chain links TRBV7-3 to TRBJ2-2, with 8 bases identical to TRBD2. Losses at the gene ends were 3 bases for V and 4 bases for J; bases not matched to a gene: 4. The CDR3 spans 15 residues. CDR1 SGHTA and CDR2 FQGTGA come from the germline V gene. The CDR3 DNA reads as TGTGCCAGCAGCTTGAAAGCGGGGGCCACCGGGGAGCTGTTTTTT. Protein: CASSLKAGATGELFF.

This sequence joins TRBV19 and TRBJ1-2; 7 positions agree with TRBD1. Germline assignment: CDR1 LNHDA and CDR2 SQIVND (reference sequence). This CDR3 has 13 amino acids. With V trimmed by 6 bases and J by 0 bases, 1 base remained unmatched. This chain's CDR3 is CASRGTANYGYTF. In DNA form, the CDR3 reads TGTGCCAGTAGAGGGACAGCTAACTATGGCTACACCTTC.

V and J are TRBV27 and TRBJ2-6; a possible D gene is TRBD1 (5 bases). The CDR3 totals 15 residues. The germline gives CDR1 MNHEY, CDR2 SMNVEV (reference sequence). The V end lost 3 bases, the J end lost 3 bases, and 9 bases lay between the germline ends. The DNA of the CDR3 is TGTGCCAGCAGTTTTGCAGGGTTTGGGGCCAACGTCCTGACTTTC. Translating it yields CASSFAGFGANVLTF.

This clone was seen a single time. The CDR3 nucleotides are TGTGCCAGCAGTACGATAAGCCAAGCTTTCTTT. Translated, it gives CASSTISQAFF. The chain employs TRBV28 and TRBJ1-1; D is unresolved. CDR1 and CDR2 (germline): MDHEN, SYDVKM. The CDR3 contains 11 residues. The V gene lost 5 bases and the J gene lost 9 bases, with 10 bases spanning the gap.

The V gene is TRBV5-1, the J gene TRBJ1-1; 9 bases align to TRBD1. Germline lookup yields CDR1 SGHRS and CDR2 YFSETQ. This CDR3 is built from 13 residues. Trimming took 4 bases from V and 7 from J; bases not matched to a gene: 5. The CDR3 DNA reads TGCGCCAGCAGCCCACAGGGGGCGAATGAAGCTTTCTTT. This gives the protein CASSPQGANEAFF.

In the case of this clone: The sample has other DNA sequences that encode this CDR3 too. The rearrangement uses TRBV5-1 and TRBJ1-3; D is unclear. Per the germline V gene, CDR1 is SGHRS and CDR2 is YFSETQ. Trimming took 0 bases from V and 0 from J, leaving 4 bases between them. This CDR3 region has 14 residues. In DNA, the CDR3 is TGCGCCAGCAGCTTGGGTTCCTCTGGAAACACCATATATTTT. Its protein product is CASSLGSSGNTIYF.

The V call is TRBV27, the J call TRBJ1-4; unclear D gene. Trimming took 5 bases from V and 5 from J, leaving 9 bases between them. From germline, CDR1 is MNHEY and CDR2 SMNVEV (reference sequence). The CDR3 loop spans 13 amino acids. The CDR3 nucleotides are TGTGCCAGCAGTCTCATTAGGAATGAAAAACTGTTTTTT. It is translated as CASSLIRNEKLFF.

This chain joins TRBV2 and TRBJ1-1; TRBD1 agrees at 8 bases. Looked up from germline, CDR1 is SNHLY and CDR2 is FYNNEI. The CDR3 contains 14 residues. J was trimmed by 1 base and V by 6 bases; bases with no gene match: 4. CDR3 region: CASRTGQANTEAFF. CDR3 nucleotide sequence: TGTGCCAGCAGGACGGGACAGGCGAACACTGAAGCTTTCTTT.

The CDR3 DNA is TGTGCCAGCAGTTACTCGGGGAAAGCGTACGAGCAGTACTTC. Translating gives CASSYSGKAYEQYF. This chain connects TRBV6-5 to TRBJ2-7; D remains unclear. This CDR3 contains 14 residues. CDR1 MNHEY and CDR2 SVGAGI come from the germline V gene. Trimming cost V 0 bases and J 4 bases, with 10 bases left between them.

The table lists this clone with a count of one. This chain uses TRBV18 with TRBJ2-7; no reliable D call. The CDR3 length is 15 residues. V was cut by 0 bases and J by 12 bases, with 21 bases left in between. CDR1 KGHSH and CDR2 LQKENI come from the germline V gene. Here the CDR3 DNA reads TGTGCCAGCTCACCACCGTCAGTCTACGGCTCAAGTCCGTACTTC. Amino acids: CASSPPSVYGSSPYF.